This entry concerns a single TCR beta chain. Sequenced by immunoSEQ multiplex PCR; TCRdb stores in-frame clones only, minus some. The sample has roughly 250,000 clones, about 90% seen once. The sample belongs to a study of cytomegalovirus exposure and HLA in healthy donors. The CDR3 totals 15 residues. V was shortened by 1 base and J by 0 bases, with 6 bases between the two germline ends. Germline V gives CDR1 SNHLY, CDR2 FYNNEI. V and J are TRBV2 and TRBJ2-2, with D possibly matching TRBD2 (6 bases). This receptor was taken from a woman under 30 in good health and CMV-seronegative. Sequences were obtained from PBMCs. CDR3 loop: CASSEGTTNTGELFF. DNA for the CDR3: TGTGCCAGCAGTGAAGGGACTACGAACACCGGGGAGCTGTTTTTT.